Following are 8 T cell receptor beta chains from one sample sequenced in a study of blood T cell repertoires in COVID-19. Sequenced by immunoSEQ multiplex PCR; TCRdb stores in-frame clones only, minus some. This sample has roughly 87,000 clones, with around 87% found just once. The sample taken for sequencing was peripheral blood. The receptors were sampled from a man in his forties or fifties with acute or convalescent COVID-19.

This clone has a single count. CDR3 region: CASSPTGLEEKLFF. The DNA for the CDR3 is TGCGCCAGCAGCCCAACAGGGTTGGAAGAAAAACTGTTTTTT. This sequence joins TRBV4-1 and TRBJ1-4; a possible D gene is TRBD1 (6 bases). CDR1 is MGHRA, CDR2 YSYEKL, per germline. With 4 bases removed from V and 8 bases from J, the gap between germline ends came to 14 bases. The CDR3 is made up of 14 amino acids.

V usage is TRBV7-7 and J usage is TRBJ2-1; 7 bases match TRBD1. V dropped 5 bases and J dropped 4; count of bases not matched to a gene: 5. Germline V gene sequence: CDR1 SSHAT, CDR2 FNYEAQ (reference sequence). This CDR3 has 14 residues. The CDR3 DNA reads TGTGCCAGCAGCCCTCGGACAGGATACAATGAGCAGTTCTTC. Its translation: CASSPRTGYNEQFF.

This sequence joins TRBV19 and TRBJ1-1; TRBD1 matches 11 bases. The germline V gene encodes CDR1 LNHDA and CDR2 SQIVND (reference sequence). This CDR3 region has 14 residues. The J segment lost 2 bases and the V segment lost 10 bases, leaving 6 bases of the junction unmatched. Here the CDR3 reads CATRDRGSNTEAFF. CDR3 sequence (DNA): TGTGCCACCCGGGACAGGGGGAGTAACACTGAAGCTTTCTTT.

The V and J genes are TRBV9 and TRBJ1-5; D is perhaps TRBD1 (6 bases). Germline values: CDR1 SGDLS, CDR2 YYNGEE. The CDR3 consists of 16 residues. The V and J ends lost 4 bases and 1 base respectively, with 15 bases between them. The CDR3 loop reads CASSRGGGWSNQPQHF. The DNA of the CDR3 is TGTGCCAGCAGCCGAGGGGGGGGCTGGAGCAATCAGCCCCAGCATTTT.

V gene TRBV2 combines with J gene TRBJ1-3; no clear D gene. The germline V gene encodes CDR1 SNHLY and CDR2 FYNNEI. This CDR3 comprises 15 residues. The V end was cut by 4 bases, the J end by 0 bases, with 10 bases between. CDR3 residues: CASSVTAISGNTIYF. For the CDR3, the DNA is TGTGCCAGCAGTGTTACAGCAATCTCTGGAAACACCATATATTTT.

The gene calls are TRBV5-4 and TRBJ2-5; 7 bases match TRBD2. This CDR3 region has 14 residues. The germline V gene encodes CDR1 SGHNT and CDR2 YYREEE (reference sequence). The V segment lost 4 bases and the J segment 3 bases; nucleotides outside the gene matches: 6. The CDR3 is CASSKLAREETQYF. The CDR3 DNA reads TGTGCCAGCAGCAAACTAGCGCGGGAAGAGACCCAGTACTTC.

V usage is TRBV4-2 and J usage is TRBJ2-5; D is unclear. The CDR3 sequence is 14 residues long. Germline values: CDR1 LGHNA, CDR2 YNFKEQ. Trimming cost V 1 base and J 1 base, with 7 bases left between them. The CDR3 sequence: CASSQVAGQETQYF. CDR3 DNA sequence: TGTGCCAGCAGCCAAGTGGCAGGCCAAGAGACCCAGTACTTC.

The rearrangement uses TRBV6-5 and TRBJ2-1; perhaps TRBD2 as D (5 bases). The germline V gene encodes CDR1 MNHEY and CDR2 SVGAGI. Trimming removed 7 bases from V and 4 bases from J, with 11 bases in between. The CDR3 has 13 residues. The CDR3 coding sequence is TGTGCCAGCAAAAGCGGTTTTTACAATGAGCAGTTCTTC. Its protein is CASKSGFYNEQFF.